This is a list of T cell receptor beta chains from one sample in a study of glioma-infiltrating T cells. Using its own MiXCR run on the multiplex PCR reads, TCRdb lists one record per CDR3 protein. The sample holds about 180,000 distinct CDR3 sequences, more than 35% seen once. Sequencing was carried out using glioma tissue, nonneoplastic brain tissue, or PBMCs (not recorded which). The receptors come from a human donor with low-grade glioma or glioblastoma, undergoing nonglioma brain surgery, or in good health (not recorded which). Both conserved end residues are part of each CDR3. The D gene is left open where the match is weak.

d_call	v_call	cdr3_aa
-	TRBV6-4	CASSLEAGDEQFF
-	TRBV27	CATAQGTSPEQYF
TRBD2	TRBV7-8	CASSPRLAAHTDTQYF
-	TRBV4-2	CASSHGPHETNEQFF
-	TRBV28	CASSGRYSYGQFF
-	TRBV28	CASSRKLEIKETQYF
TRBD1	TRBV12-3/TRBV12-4	CASSPGGQGSGELFF
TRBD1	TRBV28	CASSLGQGNSPLHF
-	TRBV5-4	CASSLNLQEVQPQHF
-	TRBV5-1	CASSFHGVNDVGEQYF
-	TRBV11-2	CASSLVSGYTDTQYF
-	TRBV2	CASSTHEQFF
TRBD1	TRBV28	CASVRDSQETQYF
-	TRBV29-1	CSVADSQETKYF
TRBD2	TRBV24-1	CATSVPSGTAADTQYF
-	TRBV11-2	CASSLDGSWLSTNTGELFF
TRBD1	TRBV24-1	CATSGDSPGELFF
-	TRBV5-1	CASTPPDSIADTQYF
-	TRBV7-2	CASSLFGLNTEAFF
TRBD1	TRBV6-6	CASSEGADAQYF
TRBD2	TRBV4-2	CASSAGLAGGHEQYF
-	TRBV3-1	CASSQYEETQYF
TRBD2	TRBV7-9	CASSFYGREGSHEQFF
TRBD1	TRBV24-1	CATSDTGDETQYF
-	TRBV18	CASSPPIARTNTEAFF
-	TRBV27	CASSVSRSYNEQLF
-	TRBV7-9	CASSFVSGSSTDTQYF
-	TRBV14	CASSQGDSFLETQYF
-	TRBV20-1	CSEDKQYF
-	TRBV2	CASSALQQVNQPQHF
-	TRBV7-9	CASSPEVAKNIQYF
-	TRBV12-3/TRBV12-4	CASSLTVNNSPLHF
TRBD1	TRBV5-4	CASSTGQAVYNEQFF
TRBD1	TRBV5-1	CASSLDRGSGYTF
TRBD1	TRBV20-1	CSATERQGPYEQYF
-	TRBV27	CASSTLTYNEQYF
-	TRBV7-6	CASSLFRRGQGEQYF
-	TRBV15	CATKIRVGRQETQYF
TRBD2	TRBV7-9	CASSDLAGTDTQYF
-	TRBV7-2	CASSCASTSPETQYF
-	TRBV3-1	CASSHKVGPNYGYTF
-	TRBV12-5	CASGLGDFSFTDTQYF
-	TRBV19	CVLRTENQPQHF
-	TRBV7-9	CASSPDGVEAQYF
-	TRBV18	CASSHKHRVDYEQYF
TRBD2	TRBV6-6	CASSYLGRAVNEQYF
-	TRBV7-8	CASSLRRTIDGNTIYF
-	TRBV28	CASSPTGCSNQPQHF
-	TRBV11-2	CASSRTQLGGRDTQYF
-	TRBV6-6	CASSYGRFHEQYF
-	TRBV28	CASMEAGAYEQYF
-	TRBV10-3	CAISEGADTQYF
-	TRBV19	CAISRDLTHNEQFF
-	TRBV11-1	CASSSTTDTQYF
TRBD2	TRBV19	CASSIGSGSYNEQFF
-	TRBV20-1	CSAKRVLEYNEQFF
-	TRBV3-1	CASSPASSGNTIYF
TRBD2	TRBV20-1	CSAQLTLAAEQFF
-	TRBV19	CASSTGLLYEQYF
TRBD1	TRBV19	CASKYRDRSNQPQHF